A selection of T cell receptor beta chains follows, all from one sample in a study of T cells in Graves' hyperthyroidism and ophthalmopathy. TCRdb called the multiplex PCR reads again in MiXCR, with one record for every CDR3 protein. The table has some 320,000 distinct CDR3 sequences, around 13% seen once. Sequencing input: blood. The origin of the receptors is a woman aged 40 to 50 with Graves' ophthalmopathy. The CDR3 runs from the conserved cysteine through the conserved F or W. The D gene is left open where the match is weak. Size tells how often a clone was seen (once, few, many) or the class of an expanded clone, and some rows leave it out.

cdr3_aa: CASSVTYEQYF
cdr3_nt: TGTGCCAGCAGTGTGACCTACGAGCAGTACTTC
d_call: -
j_call: TRBJ2-7
v_call: TRBV25-1
clone_size: many

cdr3_aa: CASSLQLSGGRDTQYF
cdr3_nt: TGTGCCAGCAGCTTGCAGTTAAGCGGGGGGCGGGATACGCAGTATTTT
d_call: TRBD2
j_call: TRBJ2-3
v_call: TRBV5-5
clone_size: -

cdr3_aa: CASSELPGELFF
cdr3_nt: TGTGCCAGCAGTGAATTGCCCGGGGAGCTGTTTTTT
d_call: -
j_call: TRBJ2-2
v_call: TRBV6-1
clone_size: many

cdr3_aa: CASSPRTGGGTQYF
cdr3_nt: TGTGCCAGCAGTCCGAGGACAGGGGGCGGGACCCAGTACTTC
d_call: TRBD1
j_call: TRBJ2-5
v_call: TRBV6-1
clone_size: many

cdr3_aa: CASSARPGGQGSYQPQHF
cdr3_nt: TGTGCCAGCAGTGCCCGCCCTGGGGGACAGGGTTCGTATCAGCCCCAGCATTTT
d_call: TRBD1
j_call: TRBJ1-5
v_call: TRBV6-1
clone_size: many

cdr3_aa: CRARDRVSYEQYF
cdr3_nt: TGCAGGGCTCGGGACAGGGTCTCCTACGAGCAGTACTTC
d_call: TRBD1
j_call: TRBJ2-7
v_call: TRBV20-1
clone_size: few

cdr3_aa: CASSRVRLAVRKTQYF
cdr3_nt: TGTGCCAGCAGCCGAGTAAGACTAGCGGTCCGGAAGACCCAGTACTTC
d_call: TRBD2
j_call: TRBJ2-5
v_call: TRBV14
clone_size: many

cdr3_aa: CASSQSSVTYNEQFF
cdr3_nt: TGTGCCAGCAGCCAGTCTAGTGTCACCTACAATGAGCAGTTCTTC
d_call: -
j_call: TRBJ2-1
v_call: TRBV7-2
clone_size: -

cdr3_aa: CASSEVTPSFLAGGRDTQYF
cdr3_nt: TGTGCCAGCAGTGAAGTCACCCCTTCGTTTCTAGCGGGGGGGCGGGATACGCAGTATTTT
d_call: TRBD2
j_call: TRBJ2-3
v_call: TRBV2
clone_size: many

cdr3_aa: CASSLGHYGYTF
cdr3_nt: TGTGCCAGCAGCCTGGGGCACTATGGCTACACCTTC
d_call: -
j_call: TRBJ1-2
v_call: TRBV12-3/TRBV12-4
clone_size: many

cdr3_aa: CASTPDGGLRAFF
cdr3_nt: TGTGCCAGTACCCCCGACGGGGGGTTGCGAGCTTTCTTT
d_call: -
j_call: TRBJ1-1
v_call: TRBV19
clone_size: many

cdr3_aa: CATKDRNNEKLFF
cdr3_nt: TGTGCCACCAAGGACAGAAATAATGAAAAACTGTTTTTT
d_call: -
j_call: TRBJ1-4
v_call: TRBV28
clone_size: many

cdr3_aa: CASSSQPLAGKHTGELFF
cdr3_nt: TGTGCCAGCTCTTCACAACCGTTAGCGGGGAAACACACCGGGGAGCTGTTTTTT
d_call: TRBD2
j_call: TRBJ2-2
v_call: TRBV18
clone_size: -

cdr3_aa: CASSYFSETQYF
cdr3_nt: TGTGCCAGCAGTTACTTTTCAGAGACCCAGTACTTC
d_call: -
j_call: TRBJ2-5
v_call: TRBV6-5
clone_size: -

cdr3_aa: CASSIEGRGSPLHF
cdr3_nt: TGTGCCAGTAGTATAGAGGGTAGGGGTTCACCCCTCCACTTT
d_call: -
j_call: TRBJ1-6
v_call: TRBV19
clone_size: -

cdr3_aa: CASSYGRAKNIQYF
cdr3_nt: TGTGCCAGCAGTTACGGACGGGCCAAAAACATTCAGTACTTC
d_call: -
j_call: TRBJ2-4
v_call: TRBV6-6
clone_size: many

cdr3_aa: CASSSVRTTDTQYF
cdr3_nt: TGTGCCAGCAGCTCAGTAAGGACCACAGATACGCAGTATTTT
d_call: -
j_call: TRBJ2-3
v_call: TRBV7-2
clone_size: -

cdr3_aa: CASSEPRGGAGNTIYF
cdr3_nt: TGTGCCAGCAGTGAGCCCCGGGGGGGTGCTGGAAACACCATATATTTT
d_call: -
j_call: TRBJ1-3
v_call: TRBV6-1
clone_size: many